This T cell receptor beta chain was profiled in a study of regulatory T cells in long-lasting Graves disease. Many counts were recorded for this clonotype. This CDR3 region has 14 residues. Germline CDR1 is MNHNS and CDR2 is SASEGT. Trimming removed 7 bases at V and 1 base at J, with 13 bases between. Arm-PCR of CDR3 regions and iRepertoire HTBI primers were used to build TCR beta libraries. One entry per CDR3 protein results from TCRdb running MiXCR on the multiplex PCR reads. The sample consists of about 430,000 distinct CDR3 sequences, about 21% of them appearing once. Indicated time point: persistent/refractory GD, antithyroid drugs over 5 years with positive TRAb. Generation of the TCR library employed RNA extracted from PBMCs. Graves' disease diagnosis was established per American Thyroid Association guidelines. EDTA tubes received about 9.6 milliliters of drawn peripheral blood.

The material was peripheral blood mononuclear cells (PBMCs), obtained when the disease was refractory, from a patient treated with antithyroid drugs. V is TRBV6-1 and J is TRBJ1-1; D is ambiguous. The sequence derives from a female donor with Graves disease. Written as DNA, the CDR3 is TGTGCCAGCACCCCCCGGAGCCAGAACACTGAAGCTTTCTTT. Translating it yields CASTPRSQNTEAFF.